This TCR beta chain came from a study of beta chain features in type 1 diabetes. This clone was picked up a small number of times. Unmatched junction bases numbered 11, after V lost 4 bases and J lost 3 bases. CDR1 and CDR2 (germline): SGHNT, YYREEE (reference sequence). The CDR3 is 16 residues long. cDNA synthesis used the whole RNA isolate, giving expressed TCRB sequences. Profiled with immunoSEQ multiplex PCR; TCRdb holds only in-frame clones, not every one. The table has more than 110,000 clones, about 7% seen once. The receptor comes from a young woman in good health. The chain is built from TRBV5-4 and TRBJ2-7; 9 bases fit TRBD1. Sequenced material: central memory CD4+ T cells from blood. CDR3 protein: CASSQGGTGNGYEQYF. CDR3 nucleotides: TGTGCCAGCAGCCAAGGGGGGACAGGGAACGGCTACGAGCAGTACTTC. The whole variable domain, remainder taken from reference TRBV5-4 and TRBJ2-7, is ETGVTQSPTHLIKTRGQQVTLRCSSQSGHNTVSWYQQALGQGPQFIFQYYREEENGRGNFPPRFSGLQFPNYSSELNVNALELDDSALYLCASSQGGTGNGYEQYFGPGTRLTVT.